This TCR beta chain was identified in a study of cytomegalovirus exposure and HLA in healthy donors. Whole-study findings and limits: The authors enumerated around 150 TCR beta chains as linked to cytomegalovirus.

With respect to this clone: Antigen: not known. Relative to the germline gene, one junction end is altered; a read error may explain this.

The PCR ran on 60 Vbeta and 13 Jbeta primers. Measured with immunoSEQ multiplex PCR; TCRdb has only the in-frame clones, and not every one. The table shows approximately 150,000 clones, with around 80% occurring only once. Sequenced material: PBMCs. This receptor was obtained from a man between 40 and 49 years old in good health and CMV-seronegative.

CDR3 bases: TGTTCCAGCAGATTTGACAGCTACGAGCAGTACTTC. It yields the protein CSSRFDSYEQYF. The chain employs TRBV7-9 and TRBJ2-7, with a tentative D call TRBD1 (5 bases). This CDR3 contains 12 residues. From germline, CDR1 is SEHNR and CDR2 FQNEAQ (reference sequence).